Sequencing of this T cell receptor beta chain was carried out in a study of blood T cell repertoires in COVID-19. The method was immunoSEQ multiplex PCR; TCRdb's version includes in-frame clones alone and lacks a portion of them. In the table there are more than 50,000 clones, about 88% of which are singletons. Per germline, CDR1 SGHTA and CDR2 FQGNSA. This CDR3 has 15 residues. The trim removed 5 bases at V and 13 bases at J, leaving 12 bases unmatched. Sequenced: peripheral blood. The rearrangement uses TRBV7-2 and TRBJ2-6, with 9 nucleotides matching TRBD2. This TCR was sampled from a man aged 55 to 69 with active COVID-19. CDR3: CASSPSTSGRLVLTF. The DNA of the CDR3 is TGTGCCAGCAGCCCCTCTACTAGCGGGCGTTTGGTCCTGACTTTC.